One sample yielded the 18 T cell receptor beta chains listed below, sequenced in a study of T cell changes during pregnancy in multiple sclerosis. The protocol was immunoSEQ multiplex PCR, while the TCRdb copy is restricted to in-frame clones and leaves out a portion. The sample lists tens of thousands of clones, roughly 90% occurring once. The material was CD4+ T cells from peripheral blood mononuclear cells, obtained in the third trimester of pregnancy. Receptor source: a female donor in good health, enrolled as a control in a pregnancy study.

The V and J genes are TRBV9 and TRBJ2-2, with 12 bases lining up with TRBD1. Germline V gene lookup returns CDR1 SGDLS and CDR2 YYNGEE. The CDR3 loop spans 16 amino acids. V lost 4 bases and J lost 5; bases outside the gene matches: 6. The chain's CDR3 is CASSPMGQGATGELFF. The DNA for the CDR3 is TGTGCCAGCAGCCCGATGGGACAGGGGGCAACCGGGGAGCTGTTTTTT.

In this sample, this clone turned up once. The junction differs from germline at one of its ends, possibly a read error. The rearrangement joins TRBV30 to TRBJ2-6; TRBD1 is a possible D gene (5 bases). The CDR3 has 16 amino acids. From germline, CDR1 is GTSNPN and CDR2 SVGIG (reference sequence). This CDR3 is CAWSVERVSGANVLTF. CDR3 coding DNA: TGTGCCTGGAGTGTAGAAAGGGTCTCTGGGGCCAACGTCCTGACTTTT.

The CDR3 here is CASSRTSGGDNEQFF. In DNA, the CDR3 is TGTGCCAGCTCACGGACTAGCGGGGGAGACAATGAGCAGTTCTTC. The J gene is TRBJ2-1, the V gene TRBV18; TRBD2 agrees at 13 bases. V was pared by 4 bases and J by 5 bases, with 2 bases of the junction left unmatched. The germline CDR1 and CDR2 sequences are KGHSH and LQKENI. CDR3 length equals 15 residues.

This clone came up a few times. The CDR3 DNA reads TGCGCCAGCAGCTTGGGGGGCAGCTTGAACACTGAAGCTTTCTTT. Translating it yields CASSLGGSLNTEAFF. This sequence joins TRBV5-1 and TRBJ1-1; TRBD1 is a possible D gene (5 bases). This CDR3 is 15 amino acids long. Trimming removed 0 bases at V and 0 bases at J, with 9 bases between. Germline V gene lookup returns CDR1 SGHRS and CDR2 YFSETQ.

This chain uses TRBV9 with TRBJ2-2; D is perhaps TRBD1 (6 bases). The V gene's germline CDR1 is SGDLS and CDR2 YYNGEE. Between the trimmed V and J ends, which lost 0 bases and 3 bases, there was a span of 15 bases. The length of the CDR3 is 17 residues. CDR3 sequence (DNA): TGTGCCAGCAGCGTAGAGACAGGCCCAGGGGACACCGGGGAGCTGTTTTTT. Translation: CASSVETGPGDTGELFF.

The V call is TRBV6-6, the J call TRBJ1-3, with 8 bases lining up with TRBD1. The germline V gene encodes CDR1 MNHNY and CDR2 SVGAGI (reference sequence). The CDR3 is made up of 14 amino acids. V lost 6 bases and J lost 1; bases outside the gene matches: 2. CDR3 nucleotides: TGTGCCAGCAGGGACAGGGCGTCTGGAAACACCATATATTTT. Translating it yields CASRDRASGNTIYF.

The CDR3 nucleotides read TGCGCCAGCAGCAGACAGGGAGAGCAGTACTTC. It yields the protein CASSRQGEQYF. J is TRBJ2-7 and V is TRBV5-1, with 7 bases matching TRBD1. Unmatched junction bases numbered 2, after V lost 4 bases and J lost 7 bases. Germline CDR1 and CDR2: SGHRS and YFSETQ. This CDR3 is built from 11 residues.

The chain recombines TRBV27 with TRBJ1-6, with a tentative D call TRBD1 (6 bases). From germline, CDR1 is MNHEY and CDR2 SMNVEV (reference sequence). The V end lost 5 bases, the J end lost 7 bases, and 21 bases lay between the germline ends. The CDR3 runs 17 residues. The CDR3 nucleotides are TGTGCCAGCAGTCACTCCTTCGACAGGTTTGGGAATTCACCCCTCCACTTT. Translating gives CASSHSFDRFGNSPLHF.

The V gene is TRBV19, the J gene TRBJ1-5, with 8 nucleotides matching TRBD1. Germline values: CDR1 LNHDA, CDR2 SQIVND (reference sequence). The CDR3 consists of 15 residues. Trimming at V came to 5 bases and at J to 4 bases, leaving 7 bases not matched to a gene. The CDR3 DNA reads TGTGCCAGTAGTTTCTGGACAGGGAGAAATCAGCCCCAGCATTTT. It is translated as CASSFWTGRNQPQHF.

The chain recombines TRBV12-5 with TRBJ1-5; D may be TRBD1 (6 bases). Germline loops: CDR1 LGHNT, CDR2 FRNRAP. The length of the CDR3 is 16 residues. Between the trimmed V and J ends, which lost 0 bases and 3 bases, there was a span of 12 bases. CDR3 loop: CASGLVLGGANQPQHF. Here the CDR3 DNA reads TGTGCTAGTGGTTTGGTACTCGGGGGGGCCAATCAGCCCCAGCATTTT. Together with reference TRBV12-5 and TRBJ1-5, the CDR3 gives the full variable domain: DARVTQTPRHKVTEMGQEVTMRCQPILGHNTVFWYRQTMMQGLELLAYFRNRAPLDDSGMPKDRFSAEMPDATLATLKIQPSEPRDSAVYFCASGLVLGGANQPQHFGDGTRLSIL.

The chain has TRBV19 and TRBJ1-6, with a tentative D call TRBD1 (5 bases). The CDR3 has 15 amino acids. Germline-derived CDR1 and CDR2 are LNHDA and SQIVND (reference sequence). This CDR3 is CDLQKAPGRNSPLHF. The CDR3 nucleotides read TGTGACCTGCAAAAGGCCCCAGGGAGGAATTCACCCCTCCACTTT.

This chain uses TRBV29-1 with TRBJ2-7, with a tentative D call TRBD1 (6 bases). The CDR3 has 12 residues. Trimming cost V 7 bases and J 3 bases, with 13 bases left between them. Germline CDR1 is SQVTM and CDR2 is ANQGSEA. CDR3 sequence: CSARDNLYEQYF. DNA for the CDR3: TGCAGCGCCCGGGACAACCTCTACGAGCAGTACTTC.

V and J are TRBV4-3 and TRBJ1-5; 8 bases agree with TRBD1. Germline-derived CDR1 and CDR2 are LGHNA and YSLEER. The CDR3 length is 18 residues. The ends lost 3 bases at V and 1 base at J; junction bases unmatched: 11. CDR3 sequence reads: CASSHERGTGASNQPQHF. The CDR3 DNA is TGCGCCAGCAGCCACGAGAGGGGGACAGGAGCGAGCAATCAGCCCCAGCATTTT.

V usage is TRBV4-2 and J usage is TRBJ2-1; 8 bases fit TRBD1. The CDR3 sequence is 17 residues long. The germline CDR1 and CDR2 sequences are LGHNA and YNFKEQ. J gave up 2 bases and V 2 bases, and 8 bases lay outside the gene matches. CDR3 sequence: CASSQHQDRAAYNEQFF. The CDR3 nucleotides are TGTGCCAGCAGCCAACACCAGGACAGGGCAGCCTACAATGAGCAGTTCTTC.

The chain combines TRBV7-9 with TRBJ2-3; 10 bases line up with TRBD2. Germline lookup yields CDR1 SEHNR and CDR2 FQNEAQ (reference sequence). The CDR3 totals 15 residues. Losses at the gene ends were 5 bases for V and 2 bases for J; bases not matched to a gene: 4. The CDR3 DNA is TGTGCCAGCAGCCCAACTAGCGGGGCCACAGATACGCAGTATTTT. Encoded protein: CASSPTSGATDTQYF.

This chain connects TRBV4-3 to TRBJ2-1; TRBD2 matches at 10 bases. J was trimmed by 4 bases and V by 3 bases; bases with no gene match: 9. Looked up from germline, CDR1 is LGHNA and CDR2 is YSLEER. The CDR3 loop spans 17 amino acids. The CDR3 loop reads CASSHRVSGGQYNEQFF. In DNA, the CDR3 is TGCGCCAGCAGCCACCGCGTTAGCGGGGGGCAGTACAATGAGCAGTTCTTC.

The V gene is TRBV5-8, the J gene TRBJ2-7, with 7 positions matching TRBD2. From germline, CDR1 is SGHTS and CDR2 YDEGEE. The CDR3 loop spans 16 amino acids. The J segment lost 0 bases and the V segment lost 1 base, leaving 7 bases of the junction unmatched. CDR3 coding DNA: TGTGCCAGCAGCTTGTTTCTGGGGGGGTCCTCCTACGAGCAGTACTTC. Translated, it gives CASSLFLGGSSYEQYF.

The gene calls are TRBV2 and TRBJ2-6; D is undetermined. Germline V gene sequence: CDR1 SNHLY, CDR2 FYNNEI. The CDR3 sequence is 17 residues long. Between the trimmed V and J ends, which lost 7 bases and 4 bases, there was a span of 20 bases. In nucleotides, the CDR3 is TGTGCCAGCAACGAAGCTACCCGGGTTACCGGGGCCAACGTCCTGACTTTC. Protein product: CASNEATRVTGANVLTF.